Shown below are 4 T cell receptor beta chains from a single sample sequenced in a study of cytomegalovirus exposure and HLA in healthy donors. Both 60 Vbeta primers and 13 Jbeta primers went into the PCR. The repertoire was sequenced with immunoSEQ multiplex PCR; TCRdb's copy has only in-frame clones and lacks some. Recorded for this sample: just over 150,000 clones. Sequenced material: PBMCs. The source is a woman aged 55 to 70 in good health and CMV-seronegative.

The chain is built from TRBV6-1 and TRBJ2-3, with TRBD2 matching over 8 bases. CDR1 is MNHNS and CDR2 is SASEGT in the germline V gene. V lost 1 base, J lost 2 bases, and 14 bases stayed unmatched. CDR3 length equals 19 residues. The CDR3 region has the DNA TGTGCCAGCAGTGAAGAATGGCGGAGGGCTAGCGGGTACACAGATACGCAGTATTTT. The encoded protein is CASSEEWRRASGYTDTQYF.

The J gene is TRBJ1-3, the V gene TRBV4-2; 8 bases line up with TRBD1. Germline lookup yields CDR1 LGHNA and CDR2 YNFKEQ. This CDR3 has 13 residues. V trimming: 3 bases; J trimming: 11 bases; junction bases outside the gene matches: 6. The CDR3: CASSQVDRAPIYF. The CDR3 DNA reads TGTGCCAGCAGCCAGGTGGACAGGGCTCCCATATATTTT.

The J gene is TRBJ1-5, the V gene TRBV12-5, with a tentative D call TRBD1 (5 bases). V was clipped by 6 bases and J by 0 bases, with 21 bases between them. CDR3 length: 18 residues. CDR1 and CDR2 (germline): LGHNT, FRNRAP. The CDR3 nucleotides read TGTGCTAGTGGGCAAGGCTCAGGGTCCCCATATAGCAATCAGCCCCAGCATTTT. Protein product: CASGQGSGSPYSNQPQHF.

The V and J genes are TRBV5-4 and TRBJ2-2; 7 nucleotides match TRBD2. CDR1 and CDR2 from the germline V gene are SGHNT and YYREEE (reference sequence). V gave up 6 bases and J gave up 4 bases; unmatched junction bases: 12. This CDR3 comprises 16 residues. This CDR3 is CASMDGRLAGTGELFF. CDR3 coding DNA: TGTGCCAGCATGGACGGGAGGTTGGCCGGCACCGGGGAGCTGTTTTTT.